This T cell receptor beta chain was recovered during a study of T-cell reconstitution after alpha-beta-depleted transplantation in children. Regarding the study as a whole: When one year had passed after transplant, most T-cell counts and diversity came from newly produced T cells.

The CDR3 has 15 amino acids. The germline V gene encodes CDR1 SGHRS and CDR2 YFSETQ. J lost 0 bases, V lost 1 base, and 1 base had no gene match. Ten or more counts support this clonotype. Antigen: not known. Molecular barcoding with unique molecular identifiers was used for the TCRbeta library. TCRdb reprocessed the PCR reads with MiXCR, giving one entry per CDR3 protein. The sample has 150,000 to 200,000 distinct CDR3 sequences, around 10% seen once. The chain employs TRBV5-1 and TRBJ1-5; 7 nucleotides align to TRBD1. The sequenced sample was PBMCs, obtained before TCRalphabeta/CD19-depleted stem cell transplant. The clonotype was recovered from a boy aged 2 to 9 with acute myeloid leukemia, due to receive a stem cell transplant. In DNA, the CDR3 is TGCGCCAGCAGCTTGACAGGGGCTAGCAATCAGCCCCAGCATTTT. Its protein product is CASSLTGASNQPQHF.